This TCR beta chain was observed in a study of blood T cell repertoires in COVID-19 (TCRdb year 2020). Regarding the research as a whole: Samples from collaborators originated in the United States, Italy and Spain and spanned both the acute and convalescent phases of COVID-19. The prospective study material was composed of cDNA or gDNA derived from T cells, B-cell-depleted T cells, or PBMCs. The dataset comprised deeply sampled blood TCRbeta repertoires from subjects exposed to, actively infected with, or recovered from COVID-19. A freely available public database, intended as a resource for researchers studying the immune response to SARS-CoV-2, is where the repertoires were released. Samples were obtained from the ongoing ImmuneRACE study (first 160 participants) and from 1,254 subjects provided by 6 global collaborators. Nearly every sample came with metadata listing a de-identified subject ID, COVID-19 status, age in years and sex. Where HLA class I and class II types were available, the types were taken from metadata supplied by the sample provider, not from assay-based typing. Broad study findings and their caveats: The quantity of clinical and demographic metadata differed by source and by participant and was supplied without curation.

Each collaborating institution followed its own protocols to collect whole blood in K2EDTA tubes. For TCRbeta analysis, collaborators shipped samples as frozen whole blood, isolated PBMCs, or DNA extracted from either of those sample types. As concerns this clone: No cognate antigen has been identified for it. No much larger clone is present one base from it, and per-base qualities are unavailable.

TCRbeta CDR3 regions were amplified from genomic DNA using the immunoSEQ Assay, a bias-controlled multiplex PCR. As for the authors' bioinformatics: The number of nucleated cells in each sample was estimated by amplification of reference gene primers within the assay. To quantify the absolute abundance of each unique TCRbeta CDR3 rearrangement, sequence reads were collapsed and filtered. For each sample, productive Simpson clonality was calculated as the square root of Simpson's diversity index across productive rearrangements. TCRdb's version of the immuneACCESS table is confined to in-frame rearrangements and falls short of the full clone set. An unresolved V gene accounts for under half of the shortfall where checked; the remainder is of unknown origin. The D gene and trimming were derived from the DNA, and the V and J assignments and clone size from that table. Recorded for this sample are just under 55,000 clones; around nine tenths of them occurred a single time. The top ten constitute around 8.2% of the sample.

CDR1 is given as SGHVS and CDR2 as FQNEAQ, both from the germline V gene. CDR3 length: 16 amino acids, cysteine to phenylalanine. Only the CDR3 portion is preserved as DNA: 48 bases, with reading frame beginning at the first base. Ends trimmed: V by 3 bases, J by 0 bases; bases unmatched to a gene: 6. The clonotype was recovered from a woman in her 40s with active COVID-19. The specimen was peripheral blood. This chain is built from TRBV7-8 and TRBJ2-7, with 9 bases aligning to TRBD2. The nucleotides read TGTGCCAGCAGCTTCCTGCAGCGGGGGGACTCCTACGAGCAGTACTTC. It translates as CASSFLQRGDSYEQYF.